Each of the 17 T cell receptor beta chains below was sequenced from the same sample in a study of identical twins. Each CDR3 protein is one row after TCRdb ran MiXCR on the 5' RACE reads. In the table there are hundreds of thousands of distinct CDR3 sequences, around 6% of which are singletons. The material sequenced was naive T cells sorted from blood. These receptors were obtained from a man aged 18 to 29 in good health.

The sample holds many counts of this clonotype. The chain links TRBV11-3 to TRBJ2-1; 9 positions agree with TRBD2. The V gene end was trimmed by 8 bases and the J gene end by 1 base; junction bases not matched to a gene: 0. The germline CDR1 and CDR2 sequences are SGHNT and YENEEA. The CDR3 sequence is 13 residues long. The CDR3 is CASLAGSYNEQFF. The CDR3, as DNA: TGTGCCAGCCTAGCGGGGTCCTACAATGAGCAGTTCTTC.

V is TRBV4-1 and J is TRBJ2-4; unclear D gene. CDR1 and CDR2 from the germline V gene are MGHRA and YSYEKL. Trimming took off 5 bases at V and 1 base at J, with 12 bases between the two ends. This CDR3 has 15 amino acids. The CDR3 sequence: CASSDSGVAKNIQYF. The CDR3 DNA reads TGCGCCAGCAGCGACTCGGGTGTGGCCAAAAACATTCAGTACTTC.

This clonotype came up many times. The chain has TRBV30 and TRBJ2-3; D uncertain. This CDR3 has 12 residues. CDR1 is GTSNPN and CDR2 is SVGIG in the germline V gene (reference sequence). V was clipped by 5 bases and J by 3 bases, with 9 bases between them. CDR3 amino acids: CAWGFGTDTQYF. CDR3 nucleotide sequence: TGTGCCTGGGGCTTCGGAACAGATACGCAGTATTTT. Full variable domain (remainder filled in from reference TRBV30 and TRBJ2-3): SQTIHQWPATLVQPVGSPLSLECTVEGTSNPNLYWYRQAAGRGLQLLFYSVGIGQISSEVPQNLSASRPQDRQFILSSKKLLLSDSGFYLCAWGFGTDTQYFGPGTRLTVL.

This clonotype was counted many times. The genes are TRBV5-8 and TRBJ1-2, with D possibly matching TRBD1 (6 bases). This CDR3 has 16 amino acids. CDR1 is SGHTS, CDR2 YDEGEE, per germline. V lost 3 bases and J 0 bases, leaving 15 bases between the germline ends. The CDR3 nucleotides read TGTGCCAGCAGCTCGCCTTCCGGGACAACTAACTATGGCTACACCTTC. This sequence encodes CASSSPSGTTNYGYTF.

This sequence joins TRBV7-8 and TRBJ2-3; the D gene could be TRBD1 or TRBD2 (6 bases each). From germline, CDR1 is SGHVS and CDR2 FQNEAQ. The CDR3 has 16 amino acids. Trimming left V 2 bases short and J 2 bases short, with 14 bases between. The CDR3 reads CASSLPRGGFTDTQYF. The CDR3 bases are TGTGCCAGCAGCTTACCACGAGGGGGGTTCACAGATACGCAGTATTTT.

This clonotype occurred many times. The chain is built from TRBV6-5 and TRBJ2-7; 8 bases match TRBD2. The CDR3 is 15 residues long. Germline lookup yields CDR1 MNHEY and CDR2 SVGAGI. The V segment lost 2 bases and the J segment 1 base; nucleotides outside the gene matches: 4. The CDR3 is CASSYVAGLSYEQYF. CDR3 bases: TGTGCCAGCAGTTACGTAGCGGGACTTTCCTACGAGCAGTACTTC.

This clonotype was counted ten times or more. This chain uses TRBV5-1 with TRBJ2-3; D not certain. The CDR3 has 14 residues. Trimming shortened V by 0 bases and J by 14 bases, and 19 bases separated the two germline ends. Per germline, CDR1 SGHRS and CDR2 YFSETQ. The CDR3 region is CASSLGNRAESTYF. As DNA, the CDR3 is TGCGCCAGCAGCTTGGGAAATCGGGCGGAGAGTACGTATTTT.

The CDR3 here is CSAAIGAAGADTQYF. The CDR3 DNA follows: TGCAGCGCCGCCATAGGGGCGGCGGGAGCAGATACGCAGTATTTT. The chain recombines TRBV29-1 with TRBJ2-3; TRBD2 matches at 7 bases. Per the germline V gene, CDR1 is SQVTM and CDR2 is ANQGSEA. The CDR3 runs 15 residues. V dropped 7 bases and J dropped 4; count of bases not matched to a gene: 14.

This clonotype was counted ten times or more. The chain is built from TRBV12-3 or TRBV12-4 and TRBJ2-1, with D maybe TRBD1 (6 bases). Trimming shortened V by 6 bases and J by 6 bases, and 9 bases separated the two germline ends. The CDR3 sequence is 12 residues long. CDR3 nucleotides: TGTGCCAGCAGCCCACAGGGCAATGAGCAGTTCTTC. Its translation: CASSPQGNEQFF.

This clonotype has at least ten counts. The V and J genes are TRBV12-3 or TRBV12-4 and TRBJ2-2; D remains unclear. V shed 10 bases and J shed 6 bases, with 12 bases lying between them. The CDR3 has 12 amino acids. The CDR3 here is CATNLGPGELFF. CDR3 coding DNA: TGTGCCACGAACCTTGGGCCCGGGGAGCTGTTTTTT.

This clonotype was seen repeatedly, ten times or more. The chain carries TRBV12-3 or TRBV12-4 and TRBJ2-1; 8 bases match TRBD1. CDR3 length: 15 amino acids. Trimming took 2 bases from V and 5 from J; bases not matched to a gene: 5. CDR3 sequence (DNA): TGTGCCAGCAGTTTATCAGGGGGCGCGGACAATGAGCAGTTCTTC. It specifies CASSLSGGADNEQFF.

At least ten counts were recorded for this clonotype. The CDR3 DNA sequence: TGTGCCAGCAGCCCCCGGGGGCTCAGCAACACTGAAGCTTTCTTT. It is translated as CASSPRGLSNTEAFF. V usage is TRBV6-1 and J usage is TRBJ1-1; TRBD1 might be the D (6 bases). The CDR3 is 15 amino acids. V was cut by 6 bases and J by 2 bases, with 16 bases left in between. The germline CDR1 and CDR2 sequences are MNHNS and SASEGT.

This rearrangement joins TRBV6-2 or TRBV6-3 to TRBJ2-4; D remains ambiguous. Between the trimmed V and J ends, which lost 2 bases and 0 bases, there was a span of 11 bases. The CDR3 has 16 residues. Germline lookup yields CDR1 MNHEY and CDR2 SVGEGT. CDR3 nucleotides: TGTGCCAGCAGTTACGTCCACAACTTAGCCAAAAACATTCAGTACTTC. Translated: CASSYVHNLAKNIQYF.

The chain uses TRBV3-1 and TRBJ1-2, with D possibly TRBD1 on 6 matching bases. V was trimmed by 0 bases and J by 4 bases, leaving 12 bases between them. CDR3 size: 15 residues. Germline V gene sequence: CDR1 LGHDT, CDR2 YNNKEL (reference sequence). The CDR3 coding sequence is TGTGCCAGCAGCCAAGATGGGCAGGGGACCTATGGCTACACCTTC. Protein: CASSQDGQGTYGYTF.

This clonotype appeared many times. The germline gene is not matched at one end of the junction; a read error may be the cause. This chain links TRBV25-1 with TRBJ2-1; D is possibly TRBD1 (6 bases). Germline CDR1 is MGHDK and CDR2 is SYGVNS. The CDR3 is 13 amino acids. CDR3 protein: CASSVGHYDEQFF. The CDR3 coding sequence is TGTGCCAGCAGTGTGGGACACTACGATGAGCAGTTCTTC.

The chain has TRBV2 and TRBJ2-3; the match to TRBD2 covers 9 bases. The germline CDR1 and CDR2 sequences are SNHLY and FYNNEI. With V trimmed by 3 bases and J by 2 bases, 6 bases remained unmatched. The CDR3 runs to 16 residues. CDR3 nucleotide sequence: TGTGCCAGCAGTGAGTTAGCGGGAGAGTACACAGATACGCAGTATTTT. This sequence encodes CASSELAGEYTDTQYF.

This clonotype was detected many times. This rearrangement joins TRBV11-2 to TRBJ2-5, with D perhaps assigned TRBD1 or TRBD2 (5 bases each). This CDR3 is built from 14 residues. Germline CDR1 SGHAT, CDR2 FQNNGV. Trimming left V 6 bases short and J 6 bases short, with 17 bases between. CDR3 DNA sequence: TGTGCCAGCAGTTTTTCCGGGACCCAGAAGACCCAGTACTTC. Its translation: CASSFSGTQKTQYF.